A selection of T cell receptor beta chains follows, all from one sample in a study of blood T cells in healthy people across ages. TCRdb recomputed calls from the 5' RACE reads with MiXCR, one row per CDR3 protein. The repertoire holds hundreds of thousands of distinct CDR3 sequences, with 52% as singletons. The source material was blood. These receptors all come from a woman aged 80 or over in good health. Both conserved end residues are part of each CDR3. A D gene is named only where the DNA matches it firmly. Where a row states a size, it is once, few, many or the class of an expanded clone; other rows omit it.

.,TRBJ1-2,TRBV18,.,TGTGCCAGCTCACCCGGGGAGGACGGCTACACCTTC,CASSPGEDGYTF
many,TRBJ1-2,TRBV12-3/TRBV12-4,.,TGTGCCAGCGAAGACGGATTATGTACGAGCTACACCTTC,CASEDGLCTSYTF
few,TRBJ2-1,TRBV11-2,.,TGTGCCAGCAGCTTAGATGGATTTTACAATGAGCAGTTCTTC,CASSLDGFYNEQFF
.,TRBJ2-7,TRBV27,.,TGTGCCAGCAGCGAGAGTGGGGACTACGAGCAGTACTTC,CASSESGDYEQYF
.,TRBJ1-1,TRBV13,TRBD1,TGTGCCAGCAGCCGAATGACAGGGGGTCCTGAAGCTTTCTTT,CASSRMTGGPEAFF
many,TRBJ1-5,TRBV2,TRBD1,TGTGCCAGCAGTGGGACAGGGATGGATCAGCCCCAGCATTTT,CASSGTGMDQPQHF
.,TRBJ2-1,TRBV29-1,.,TGCAGCGTCGCTAGCTCCTACAATGAGCAGTTCTTC,CSVASSYNEQFF
.,TRBJ2-2,TRBV5-5,.,TGTGCCAGCAGCTGCGGGAACACCGGGGAGCTGTTTTTT,CASSCGNTGELFF
.,TRBJ2-1,TRBV18,TRBD2,TGTGCCAGCTCACCGTTTTTGAGCGGGGGTGGTGAGCAGTTCTTC,CASSPFLSGGGEQFF
few,TRBJ2-5,TRBV6-6,.,TGTGCCAGCAGTAGGTCGGGGGAGACCCAGTACTTC,CASSRSGETQYF